The 29 T cell receptor beta chains presented below share a single source sample, sequenced in a study of T cell responses to AZD1222 COVID-19 vaccine. Sequencing was performed with immunoSEQ multiplex PCR; in TCRdb, only in-frame clones are kept and a portion is missing. The data show 150,000 to 180,000 clones, roughly nine tenths seen once. The source material was peripheral blood, sampled on day 0 of MenACWY control vaccination. Receptors originate from an adult in good health.

The V call is TRBV13, the J call TRBJ1-2; D perhaps matches TRBD1 (6 bases). CDR3 size: 18 residues. Germline loops: CDR1 PRHDT, CDR2 FYEKMQ (reference sequence). With 5 bases removed from V and 6 bases from J, the gap between germline ends came to 28 bases. The CDR3: CASSRSGGHLKIRDGYTF. For the CDR3, the DNA is TGTGCCAGCAGCCGGTCGGGGGGACACCTAAAGATTAGGGATGGCTACACCTTC.

This chain uses TRBV5-4 with TRBJ2-6, with a weak D call TRBD2 (6 bases). V lost 5 bases, J lost 2 bases, and 11 bases lay in between. The length of the CDR3 is 15 residues. Germline CDR1 is SGHNT and CDR2 is YYREEE (reference sequence). CDR3 region: CASRGTSPGANVLTF. The CDR3 DNA reads as TGTGCCAGCAGAGGGACTTCCCCTGGGGCCAACGTCCTGACTTTC.

V and J are TRBV12-3 or TRBV12-4 and TRBJ1-1; no reliable D call. The V end lost 5 bases, the J end lost 9 bases, and 13 bases lay between the germline ends. The CDR3 runs 12 residues. CDR3 nucleotides: TGTGCCAGCAGTCCACCTCGGACCAAAGCTTTCTTT. As protein: CASSPPRTKAFF.

A few counts support this clone. This chain links TRBV5-1 with TRBJ2-1, with 14 bases aligning to TRBD2. The CDR3 extends over 15 amino acids. V was clipped by 3 bases and J by 7 bases; unmatched bases: 3. Germline V gives CDR1 SGHRS, CDR2 YFSETQ. The CDR3, as DNA: TGCGCCAGCAGCTCGAGACTAGCGGGAGGGAATGAGCAGTTCTTC. Protein: CASSSRLAGGNEQFF.

V is TRBV25-1 and J is TRBJ2-7; D possibly corresponds to TRBD1 (5 bases). The germline V and J ends were trimmed by 4 bases and 1 base, with 8 bases remaining between them. CDR3 size: 13 residues. Germline-derived CDR1 and CDR2 are MGHDK and SYGVNS. CDR3 loop: CASSGQMSYEQYF. CDR3 DNA sequence: TGTGCCAGCAGTGGACAGATGTCCTACGAGCAGTACTTC.

J is TRBJ2-3 and V is TRBV5-1; no firm D call. From germline, CDR1 is SGHRS and CDR2 YFSETQ. The CDR3 totals 12 residues. Trimming pared 7 bases from V and 2 bases from J, leaving 8 bases between. The CDR3 sequence is CASQVNTDTQYF. The CDR3 DNA reads as TGCGCCAGCCAAGTGAACACAGATACGCAGTATTTT.

In DNA form, the CDR3 reads TGTGCCAGCTTCCTGACAGGCGGTAGGGGGACTTTCTTT. Translation: CASFLTGGRGTFF. This sequence joins TRBV18 and TRBJ1-1; TRBD1 might be the D (6 bases). Germline values: CDR1 KGHSH, CDR2 LQKENI. Trimming stripped 7 bases from V and 12 bases from J, with 21 bases between. The CDR3 loop spans 13 amino acids.

The chain combines TRBV2 with TRBJ2-7; 9 nucleotides align to TRBD2. CDR1 is SNHLY and CDR2 is FYNNEI in the germline V gene. The CDR3 loop spans 15 amino acids. V lost 3 bases to trimming and J lost 9 bases; unmatched junction nucleotides: 12. The CDR3 here is CASSDLAGPTFGQYV. The CDR3 coding sequence is TGTGCCAGCAGTGACCTAGCGGGGCCCACGTTCGGGCAGTACGTC.

The rearrangement links TRBV10-3 to TRBJ2-3; D perhaps matches TRBD2 (7 bases). The CDR3 sequence is 14 residues long. Germline values: CDR1 ENHRY, CDR2 SYGVKD. V shed 4 bases and J shed 2 bases, with 10 bases lying between them. The CDR3 is CAISGGGVTDTQYF. The CDR3 DNA is TGTGCCATCAGTGGAGGGGGGGTCACAGATACGCAGTATTTT.

The rearrangement links TRBV5-1 to TRBJ2-7; 7 nucleotides align to TRBD1. Losses at the gene ends were 3 bases for V and 4 bases for J; bases not matched to a gene: 4. The CDR3 is 13 residues long. Germline values: CDR1 SGHRS, CDR2 YFSETQ. The CDR3 is CASSWGQIYEQYF. CDR3 coding DNA: TGCGCCAGCAGCTGGGGACAGATTTACGAGCAGTACTTC.

CDR3 sequence (DNA): TGTGCCACCAGTGACCCCGGGGTTTATGGCTACACCTTC. Amino acids: CATSDPGVYGYTF. The chain has TRBV24-1 and TRBJ1-2; D not resolved. The germline V and J ends were trimmed by 4 bases and 5 bases, with 10 bases remaining between them. The CDR3 has 13 residues. Germline V gives CDR1 KGHDR, CDR2 SFDVKD.

Only a few counts were recorded for this clone. This chain links TRBV3-1 (or the pseudogene TRBV3-2) with TRBJ1-1, with unresolved D. This CDR3 region has 13 residues. The V gene lost 4 bases and the J gene lost 1 base, with 7 bases spanning the gap. Per the germline V gene, CDR1 is LGHDT and CDR2 is YNNKEL (reference sequence). The CDR3 region is CASSRTANTEAFF. CDR3 coding DNA: TGTGCCAGCAGCCGGACTGCGAACACTGAAGCTTTCTTT.

J is TRBJ2-6 and V is TRBV6-5; TRBD2 matches 7 bases. This CDR3 is 15 amino acids long. The germline V gene has CDR1 MNHEY and CDR2 SVGAGI. The V gene end was trimmed by 3 bases and the J gene end by 4 bases; junction bases not matched to a gene: 3. CDR3: CASSYTSDGANVLTF. Written as DNA, the CDR3 is TGTGCCAGCAGTTATACTAGCGACGGGGCCAACGTCCTGACTTTC.

The chain combines TRBV18 with TRBJ2-3; tentative D call: TRBD1 (5 bases). The CDR3 runs 12 residues. The ends were cut back, 0 bases at V and 8 bases at J, with 6 bases in the middle. Per the germline V gene, CDR1 is KGHSH and CDR2 is LQKENI. This CDR3 reads CASSPPQGTQYF. CDR3 nucleotide sequence: TGTGCCAGCTCACCACCTCAGGGTACGCAGTATTTT.

The chain links TRBV28 to TRBJ1-6, with 9 nucleotides matching TRBD1. CDR1 is MDHEN, CDR2 SYDVKM, per germline. J was trimmed by 7 bases and V by 5 bases; bases with no gene match: 6. The CDR3 is 15 residues long. The CDR3 is CASSLPTGGNSPLHF. For the CDR3, the DNA is TGTGCCAGCAGTCTTCCGACAGGGGGAAATTCACCCCTCCACTTT.

The V and J genes are TRBV20-1 and TRBJ2-5, with 12 bases lining up with TRBD2. From germline, CDR1 is DFQATT and CDR2 SNEGSKA (reference sequence). This CDR3 spans 15 amino acids. J lost 4 bases, V lost 3 bases, and 6 bases had no gene match. CDR3 nucleotide sequence: TGCAGTGCTAGTCGGACTAGCGGGGCTGGAGAGACCCAGTACTTC. Translating gives CSASRTSGAGETQYF.

The chain links TRBV13 to TRBJ2-5, with D maybe TRBD2 (5 bases). With 2 bases removed from V and 9 bases from J, the gap between germline ends came to 13 bases. Germline V lookup: CDR1 PRHDT, CDR2 FYEKMQ (reference sequence). CDR3 size: 13 residues. This CDR3 reads CASSLLVLGAQYF. DNA for the CDR3: TGTGCCAGCAGCTTATTGGTCCTCGGGGCCCAGTACTTC. The complete variable domain, with remaining parts taken from reference TRBV13 and TRBJ2-5, reads AAGVIQSPRHLIKEKRETATLKCYPIPRHDTVYWYQQGPGQDPQFLISFYEKMQSDKGSIPDRFSAQQFSDYHSELNMSSLELGDSALYFCASSLLVLGAQYFGPGTRLLVL.

The J gene is TRBJ2-1, the V gene TRBV2; TRBD2 matches 7 bases. V shed 10 bases and J 8 bases; nucleotides not matched to a gene: 17. Germline values: CDR1 SNHLY, CDR2 FYNNEI. This CDR3 spans 15 amino acids. Here the CDR3 reads CATRERGLILDEQFF. The CDR3 DNA reads TGTGCCACCCGGGAGCGGGGCCTGATTTTAGATGAGCAGTTCTTC.

This clone rates as medium-sized. The chain employs TRBV13 and TRBJ2-7; tentatively, D is TRBD1 or TRBD2 (5 bases each). The CDR3 runs 15 residues. V lost 5 bases, J lost 0 bases, and 14 bases lay in between. Germline lookup yields CDR1 PRHDT and CDR2 FYEKMQ (reference sequence). The CDR3 region has the DNA TGTGCCAGCAGCCCACCTGCAGGGAGCTCCTACGAGCAGTACTTC. It yields the protein CASSPPAGSSYEQYF.

The chain combines TRBV18 with TRBJ2-7; perhaps D is TRBD1 or TRBD2 (5 bases each). The CDR3 totals 14 residues. The V end lost 4 bases, the J end lost 2 bases, and 12 bases lay between the germline ends. Germline-derived CDR1 and CDR2 are KGHSH and LQKENI. The CDR3 coding sequence is TGTGCCAGCTCACAGGACGGGGCGCCCTACGAGCAGTACTTC. It specifies CASSQDGAPYEQYF. Supplemented by reference TRBV18 and TRBJ2-7, the full variable domain reads NAGVMQNPRHLVRRRGQEARLRCSPMKGHSHVYWYRQLPEEGLKFMVYLQKENIIDESGMPKERFSAEFPKEGPSILRIQQVVRGDSAAYFCASSQDGAPYEQYFGPGTRLTVT.

In regard to this clone: At the DNA level, this CDR3 is encoded by other sequences in the same sample as well. The V gene is TRBV3-1 (or the pseudogene TRBV3-2), the J gene TRBJ1-6; possibly TRBD1 for D (5 bases). The CDR3 runs 14 residues. V lost 4 bases to trimming and J lost 6 bases, with 10 bases between them. CDR1 is LGHDT and CDR2 is YNNKEL in the germline V gene (reference sequence). The CDR3 is CASSRGTANSPLHF. CDR3 nucleotide sequence: TGTGCCAGCAGCCGGGGGACTGCTAATTCACCCCTCCACTTT.

This clone has just a few counts. The chain combines TRBV30 with TRBJ2-7; possible D gene TRBD2, 6 bases. The CDR3 spans 14 residues. The germline gives CDR1 GTSNPN, CDR2 SVGIG (reference sequence). Trimming shortened V by 5 bases and J by 7 bases, and 21 bases separated the two germline ends. The DNA for the CDR3 is TGTGCCTGGTGTCCGGGACTTACCCCGTGGGAGCAGTACTTC. This translates into CAWCPGLTPWEQYF.

The chain links TRBV7-2 to TRBJ2-7; D unresolved. CDR3 length equals 13 residues. The germline V gene encodes CDR1 SGHTA and CDR2 FQGNSA. V was shortened by 3 bases and J by 6 bases, with 12 bases between the two germline ends. The CDR3 protein is CASSFFGQGEQYV. CDR3 DNA: TGTGCCAGCAGCTTCTTTGGGCAAGGCGAGCAGTACGTC.

The V and J genes are TRBV5-6 and TRBJ2-1; a weak D match, TRBD2 (5 bases). Germline-derived CDR1 and CDR2 are SGHDT and YYEEEE. There are 17 residues in the CDR3. Trimming shortened V by 0 bases and J by 0 bases, and 13 bases separated the two germline ends. CDR3 sequence (DNA): TGTGCCAGCAGCTTGGATCTTAAGCGGAGCTCCTACAATGAGCAGTTCTTC. Encoded protein: CASSLDLKRSSYNEQFF.

This chain links TRBV6-5 with TRBJ1-1; D perhaps matches TRBD1 (5 bases). Germline V gene data show CDR1 as MNHEY and CDR2 as SVGAGI. CDR3 length: 11 residues. Between the trimmed V and J ends, which lost 6 bases and 7 bases, there was a span of 9 bases. The CDR3 reads CASRGPYEAFF. CDR3 bases: TGTGCCAGCAGGGGGCCTTATGAAGCTTTCTTT.

The rearrangement joins TRBV7-2 to TRBJ2-1; TRBD2 matches at 13 bases. Germline CDR1 reads SGHTA; CDR2 reads FQGNSA. The V segment lost 5 bases and the J segment 8 bases; nucleotides outside the gene matches: 9. The CDR3 is made up of 16 amino acids. The CDR3 bases are TGTGCCAGCAGCCAGTATCGACTAGCGGGAGGCGATGAGCAGTTCTTC. This codes for CASSQYRLAGGDEQFF.

The CDR3 DNA sequence: TGCGCCAGCAGCTTGACCCCGGGAACACGCAATGAGCAGTTCTTC. This codes for CASSLTPGTRNEQFF. V gene TRBV5-1 combines with J gene TRBJ2-1; TRBD2 might be the D (5 bases). Trimming pared 1 base from V and 6 bases from J, leaving 14 bases between. CDR1 is SGHRS, CDR2 YFSETQ, per germline. CDR3 length equals 15 residues.

This chain joins TRBV11-3 and TRBJ2-7; D unclear. Trimming left V 4 bases short and J 0 bases short, with 13 bases between. CDR1 SGHNT and CDR2 YENEEA come from the germline V gene. This CDR3 comprises 15 residues. CDR3 nucleotide sequence: TGTGCCAGCAGCTCCCGCAGTGCGAGCTCCTACGAGCAGTACTTC. This gives the protein CASSSRSASSYEQYF. Looking up the rest from reference TRBV11-3 and TRBJ2-7 gives the full variable domain: EAGVVQSPRYKIIEKKQPVAFWCNPISGHNTLYWYLQNLGQGPELLIRYENEEAVDDSQLPKDRFSAERLKGVDSTLKIQPAELGDSAVYLCASSSRSASSYEQYFGPGTRLTVT.

V and J are TRBV5-1 and TRBJ2-7; D not certain. The V and J ends lost 4 bases and 5 bases respectively, with 16 bases between them. The length of the CDR3 is 14 residues. Germline-derived CDR1 and CDR2 are SGHRS and YFSETQ. The CDR3 bases are TGCGCCAGCAGCCCCTCCCGTTCGAGGAACGAGCAGTACTTC. It encodes CASSPSRSRNEQYF.